The present T cell receptor beta chain was sequenced within a study of cytomegalovirus exposure and HLA in healthy donors. Study-wide context: The 130 or so validation repertoires, a later analysis reported, used the same platform as the 600 to 850 repertoires from the first cohort.

The CDR3 extends over 19 amino acids. Germline V gives CDR1 MNHNS, CDR2 SASEGT. J was trimmed by 2 bases and V by 4 bases; bases with no gene match: 14. The donors were in the roughly 130-subject validation cohort, distinct from the approximately 670-subject first cohort. With respect to this clone: What it binds is unknown.

Method: immunoSEQ multiplex PCR; TCRdb's copy keeps in-frame clones and lacks some. The repertoire holds some 180,000 clones, with around nine tenths as singletons. Study conclusions and caveats: Specificity for CMV antigens was confirmed in vitro for a few of the CMV-associated chains. First-cohort TCR clusters tended to co-occur in the roughly 120 validation repertoires, a later analysis found.

The sequence was collected from a man under 40 in good health and CMV-seropositive. The sequenced material came from PBMCs. V gene TRBV6-1 combines with J gene TRBJ2-2; TRBD1 matches at 9 bases. The CDR3: CASSAGDRAYRLNTGELFF. DNA of the CDR3: TGTGCCAGCAGTGCCGGGGACAGGGCCTACCGTTTAAACACCGGGGAGCTGTTTTTT.